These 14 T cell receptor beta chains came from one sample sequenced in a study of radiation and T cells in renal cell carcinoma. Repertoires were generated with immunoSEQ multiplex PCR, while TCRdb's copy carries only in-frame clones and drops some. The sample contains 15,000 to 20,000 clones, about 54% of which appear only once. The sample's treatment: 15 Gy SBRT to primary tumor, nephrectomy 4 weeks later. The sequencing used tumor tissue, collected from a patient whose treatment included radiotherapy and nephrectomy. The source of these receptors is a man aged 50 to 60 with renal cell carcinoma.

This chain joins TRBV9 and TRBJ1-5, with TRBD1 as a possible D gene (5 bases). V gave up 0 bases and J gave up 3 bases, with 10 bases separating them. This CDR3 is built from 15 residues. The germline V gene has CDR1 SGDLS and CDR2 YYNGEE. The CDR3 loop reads CASSVEGGANQPQHF. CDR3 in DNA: TGTGCCAGCAGCGTAGAGGGTGGGGCCAATCAGCCCCAGCATTTT.

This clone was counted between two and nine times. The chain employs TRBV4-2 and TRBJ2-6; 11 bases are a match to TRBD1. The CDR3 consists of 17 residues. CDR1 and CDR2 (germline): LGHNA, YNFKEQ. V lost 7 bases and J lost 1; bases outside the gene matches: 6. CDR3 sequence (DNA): TGTGCCAGCACGAGGGACAGGGGGTTTTCTGGGGCCAACGTCCTGACTTTC. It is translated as CASTRDRGFSGANVLTF.

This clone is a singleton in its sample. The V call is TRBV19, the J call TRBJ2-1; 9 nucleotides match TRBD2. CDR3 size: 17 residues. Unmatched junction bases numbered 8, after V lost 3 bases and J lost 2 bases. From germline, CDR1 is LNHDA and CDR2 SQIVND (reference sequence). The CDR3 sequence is CASSIQSTSGPYNEQFF. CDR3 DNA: TGTGCCAGTAGTATCCAATCGACTAGCGGACCCTACAATGAGCAGTTCTTC.

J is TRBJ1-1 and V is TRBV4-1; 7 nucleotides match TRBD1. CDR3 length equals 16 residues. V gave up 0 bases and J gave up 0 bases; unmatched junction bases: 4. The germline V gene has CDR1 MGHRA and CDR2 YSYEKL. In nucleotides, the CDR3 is TGCGCCAGCAGCCAAGATCAGGGGGTTATGAACACTGAAGCTTTCTTT. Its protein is CASSQDQGVMNTEAFF.

CDR3 residues: CASRRQGQTGNTIYF. Here the CDR3 DNA reads TGTGCCAGCAGGAGACAGGGACAAACGGGAAACACCATATATTTT. The rearrangement joins TRBV6-6 to TRBJ1-3; 7 positions match TRBD1. Germline CDR1 reads MNHNY; CDR2 reads SVGAGI (reference sequence). Losses at the gene ends were 6 bases for V and 4 bases for J; bases not matched to a gene: 9. The CDR3 consists of 15 residues.

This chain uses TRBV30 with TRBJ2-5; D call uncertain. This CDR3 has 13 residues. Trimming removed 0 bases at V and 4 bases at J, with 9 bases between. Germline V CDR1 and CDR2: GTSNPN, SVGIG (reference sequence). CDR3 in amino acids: CAWSVTSAETQYF. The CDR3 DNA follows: TGTGCCTGGAGTGTAACCAGCGCAGAGACCCAGTACTTC.

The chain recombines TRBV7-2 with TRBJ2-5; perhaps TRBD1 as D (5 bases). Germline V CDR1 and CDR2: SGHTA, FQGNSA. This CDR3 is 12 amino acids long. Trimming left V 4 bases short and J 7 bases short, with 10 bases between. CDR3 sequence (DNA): TGTGCCAGCAGCTCGACAGCCCGGACCCAGTACTTC. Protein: CASSSTARTQYF.

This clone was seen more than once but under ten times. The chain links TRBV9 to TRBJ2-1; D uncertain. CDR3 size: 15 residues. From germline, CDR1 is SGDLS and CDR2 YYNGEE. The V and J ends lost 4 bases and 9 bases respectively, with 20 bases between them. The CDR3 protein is CASSPKARSSFEQFF. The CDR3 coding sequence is TGTGCCAGCAGCCCAAAAGCGCGTTCTTCATTTGAGCAGTTCTTC.

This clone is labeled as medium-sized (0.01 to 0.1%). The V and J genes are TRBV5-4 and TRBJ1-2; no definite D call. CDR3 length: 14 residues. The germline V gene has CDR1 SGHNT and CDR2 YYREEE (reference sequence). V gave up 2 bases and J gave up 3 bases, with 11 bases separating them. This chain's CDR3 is CASSLGWEDYGYTF. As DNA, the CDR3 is TGTGCCAGCAGCTTAGGGTGGGAGGACTATGGCTACACCTTC.

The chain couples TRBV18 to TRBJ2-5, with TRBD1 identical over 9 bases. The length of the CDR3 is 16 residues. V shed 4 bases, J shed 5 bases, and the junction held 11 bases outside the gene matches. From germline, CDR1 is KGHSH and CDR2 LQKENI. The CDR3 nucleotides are TGTGCCAGCTCACTTAATCCGGGACAGGGTGTGGAGACCCAGTACTTC. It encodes CASSLNPGQGVETQYF.

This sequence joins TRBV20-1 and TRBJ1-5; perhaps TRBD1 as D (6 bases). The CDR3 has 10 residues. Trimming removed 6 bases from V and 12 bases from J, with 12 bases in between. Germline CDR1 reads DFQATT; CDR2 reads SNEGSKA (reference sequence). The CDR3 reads CSAADSVQHF. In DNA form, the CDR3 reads TGCAGTGCCGCGGACAGCGTCCAGCATTTT.

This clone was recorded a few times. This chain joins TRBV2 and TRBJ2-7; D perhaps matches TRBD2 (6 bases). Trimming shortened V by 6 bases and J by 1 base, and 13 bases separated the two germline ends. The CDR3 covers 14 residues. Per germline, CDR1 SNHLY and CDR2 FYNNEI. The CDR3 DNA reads TGTGCCAGCAGAGTCGGGACTGTTTCCTACGAGCAGTACTTC. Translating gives CASRVGTVSYEQYF.

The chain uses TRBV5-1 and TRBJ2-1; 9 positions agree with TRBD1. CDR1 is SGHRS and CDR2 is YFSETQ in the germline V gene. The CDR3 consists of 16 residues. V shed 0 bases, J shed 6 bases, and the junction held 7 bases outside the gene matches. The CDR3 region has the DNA TGCGCCAGCAGCTTGGGGCCGGGACAGGGAACCAATGAGCAGTTCTTC. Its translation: CASSLGPGQGTNEQFF.

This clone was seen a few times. The chain's CDR3 is CASSIGFQGQGYTF. CDR3 DNA: TGTGCCAGTAGTATAGGGTTCCAGGGCCAAGGCTACACCTTC. This chain links TRBV19 with TRBJ1-2, with a weak D call TRBD1 (5 bases). Germline V lookup: CDR1 LNHDA, CDR2 SQIVND (reference sequence). V dropped 1 base and J dropped 8 bases, with 14 bases sitting between them. CDR3 length: 14 residues.